This T cell receptor (beta chain) stems from a study of T cell responses to AZD1222 COVID-19 vaccine. With respect to this clone: Its specificity is unknown.

General study results and limits: Clonal diversity was possibly underestimated, and the donors were mostly white British, with more females. Vaccination with two AZD1222 doses was followed by a rise in Spike-specific TCR breadth and depth. A reported finding is that nearly half of spike-specific TCRs target unmutated variant regions.

Repertoires were generated with immunoSEQ multiplex PCR, while TCRdb's copy carries only in-frame clones and drops some. The table records just over 150,000 clones, about 85% of them present only once. The trim removed 3 bases at V and 1 base at J, leaving 3 bases unmatched. Germline V gives CDR1 LGHDT, CDR2 YNNKEL (reference sequence). The CDR3 is made up of 15 amino acids. This chain links TRBV3-1 (or the pseudogene TRBV3-2) with TRBJ2-3; 8 bases fit TRBD1. Here the sequenced sample was peripheral blood, taken after recovery from COVID-19. The clonotype comes from an adult who had recovered from COVID-19. The CDR3 protein is CASSHPTGGTDTQYF. Here the CDR3 DNA reads TGTGCCAGCAGCCACCCGACAGGGGGCACAGATACGCAGTATTTT.